These 15 T cell receptor beta chains were all obtained from the same sample, sequenced in a study of blood T cell repertoires in COVID-19. Produced via immunoSEQ multiplex PCR; TCRdb's table is partial and in-frame only. The data show about 24,000 clones, approximately 85% seen once. The sequenced sample consisted of peripheral blood. These TCRs come from a human donor in a cohort sampled during active COVID-19.

The rearrangement uses TRBV5-6 and TRBJ2-2, with D perhaps matching TRBD1 (6 bases). Germline V gene sequence: CDR1 SGHDT, CDR2 YYEEEE. The CDR3 is 17 residues long. V lost 4 bases to trimming and J lost 3 bases, with 19 bases between them. CDR3 sequence reads: CASSALRGSGDTGELFF. DNA for the CDR3: TGTGCCAGCAGCGCACTCAGGGGTTCTGGGGACACCGGGGAGCTGTTTTTT. Drawing the rest from reference TRBV5-6 and TRBJ2-2, the complete variable domain is DAGVTQSPTHLIKTRGQQVTLRCSPKSGHDTVSWYQQALGQGPQFIFQYYEEEERQRGNFPDRFSGHQFPNYSSELNVNALLLGDSALYLCASSALRGSGDTGELFFGEGSRLTVL.

CDR3 sequence reads: CATGPGGTDTQYF. In nucleotides, the CDR3 is TGTGCCACTGGTCCGGGGGGAACAGATACGCAGTATTTT. The chain has TRBV24-1 and TRBJ2-3, with 7 bases fitting TRBD2. Germline V gene data show CDR1 as KGHDR and CDR2 as SFDVKD. The CDR3 length is 13 residues. J lost 3 bases, V lost 10 bases, and 6 bases had no gene match.

DNA of the CDR3: TGCGCCAGCAGCCCCCTGACAGGCGTCTCCCCAACCCAAGAGACCCAGTACTTC. Its protein product is CASSPLTGVSPTQETQYF. The genes are TRBV5-1 and TRBJ2-5, with D possibly TRBD1 on 6 matching bases. Trimming took 4 bases from V and 1 from J, leaving 23 bases between them. In germline, CDR1 is SGHRS, CDR2 YFSETQ. There are 18 residues in the CDR3.

This rearrangement joins TRBV28 to TRBJ1-2; D is unresolved. Trimming left V 8 bases short and J 4 bases short, with 17 bases between. Germline V CDR1 and CDR2: MDHEN, SYDVKM. The CDR3 spans 14 residues. The CDR3 nucleotides are TGTGCCAGCGCCAAGGTGCGGCACCTCTATGGCTACACCTTC. Its translation: CASAKVRHLYGYTF.

The chain carries TRBV7-2 and TRBJ2-1; D is possibly TRBD1 (5 bases). With 5 bases removed from V and 7 bases from J, the gap between germline ends came to 12 bases. Per germline, CDR1 SGHTA and CDR2 FQGNSA. The CDR3 is made up of 13 amino acids. CDR3 amino acids: CASSLPKGNEQFF. For the CDR3, the DNA is TGTGCCAGCAGCCTTCCCAAGGGGAATGAGCAGTTCTTC.

The genes are TRBV3-1 (or the pseudogene TRBV3-2) and TRBJ2-1, with 10 bases identical to TRBD2. In germline, CDR1 is LGHDT, CDR2 YNNKEL (reference sequence). V trimming: 4 bases; J trimming: 7 bases; junction bases outside the gene matches: 7. The CDR3 extends over 15 amino acids. CDR3 sequence reads: CASSPGGLALNEQFF. The CDR3 DNA is TGTGCCAGCAGCCCCGGGGGACTAGCGCTAAATGAGCAGTTCTTC.

V is TRBV30 and J is TRBJ2-7; D gene uncertain. This CDR3 is built from 11 residues. CDR1 is GTSNPN and CDR2 is SVGIG in the germline V gene (reference sequence). With 1 base removed from V and 3 bases from J, the gap between germline ends came to 4 bases. The CDR3, as DNA: TGTGCCTGGAGTGGCGACTACGAGCAGTACTTC. Translating gives CAWSGDYEQYF.

The chain uses TRBV7-3 and TRBJ2-3; no definite D call. Trimming removed 5 bases from V and 3 bases from J, with 9 bases in between. The CDR3 length is 13 residues. Germline-derived CDR1 and CDR2 are SGHTA and FQGTGA. The CDR3 protein is CASSPYPTDTQYF. The DNA of the CDR3 is TGTGCCAGCAGCCCCTACCCTACAGATACGCAGTATTTT.

The rearrangement links TRBV2 to TRBJ2-1, with 7 bases fitting TRBD1. V was clipped by 5 bases and J by 0 bases; unmatched bases: 4. The CDR3 is 15 amino acids. Germline CDR1 reads SNHLY; CDR2 reads FYNNEI. The CDR3 bases are TGTGCCAGCAGTCTGGGACAGAGCTCCTACAATGAGCAGTTCTTC. This translates into CASSLGQSSYNEQFF.

The chain recombines TRBV10-3 with TRBJ2-7; a weak D match, TRBD2 (5 bases). CDR1 and CDR2 from the germline V gene are ENHRY and SYGVKD. This CDR3 region has 16 residues. Trimming removed 3 bases at V and 1 base at J, with 16 bases between. The CDR3 is CAISETNSARSYEQYF. The CDR3 DNA is TGTGCCATCAGTGAAACTAATAGCGCTCGATCCTACGAGCAGTACTTC.

The chain uses TRBV5-1 and TRBJ2-1, with 12 bases identical to TRBD2. V trimming: 4 bases; J trimming: 7 bases; junction bases outside the gene matches: 6. The CDR3 spans 15 residues. From germline, CDR1 is SGHRS and CDR2 YFSETQ. The DNA for the CDR3 is TGCGCCAGCAGCGTTCCGGGACTAGCGGGTAATGAGCAGTTCTTC. It codes for CASSVPGLAGNEQFF.

The genes are TRBV28 and TRBJ2-7, with 8 bases identical to TRBD2. The CDR3 has 16 amino acids. The trim removed 3 bases at V and 0 bases at J, leaving 7 bases unmatched. Germline CDR1 reads MDHEN; CDR2 reads SYDVKM. CDR3 residues: CASSFTLAGLSYEQYF. The CDR3 DNA reads TGTGCCAGCAGTTTCACCTTAGCGGGACTCTCCTACGAGCAGTACTTC.

The V and J genes are TRBV6-5 and TRBJ2-7, with TRBD2 matching 13 bases. V dropped 8 bases and J dropped 2; count of bases not matched to a gene: 3. In germline, CDR1 is MNHEY, CDR2 SVGAGI. There are 14 residues in the CDR3. In DNA form, the CDR3 reads TGTGCCAGCGCAACTAGCGGGGGGGCCTACGAGCAGTACTTC. Amino acid sequence: CASATSGGAYEQYF.

This clone was found a few times. This chain joins TRBV10-3 and TRBJ2-7, with 10 positions matching TRBD2. The V segment lost 4 bases and the J segment 1 base; nucleotides outside the gene matches: 7. The CDR3 length is 16 residues. Germline CDR1 is ENHRY and CDR2 is SYGVKD. The CDR3 loop reads CAISVSSGRPSYEQYF. DNA of the CDR3: TGTGCCATCAGTGTATCTAGCGGGAGACCATCCTACGAGCAGTACTTC.

The rearrangement uses TRBV19 and TRBJ1-4; 7 positions agree with TRBD1. The CDR3 loop spans 15 amino acids. J gave up 0 bases and V 5 bases, and 3 bases lay outside the gene matches. Germline-derived CDR1 and CDR2 are LNHDA and SQIVND (reference sequence). Written as DNA, the CDR3 is TGTGCCAGTAGTGGGACAGCTGCAACTAATGAAAAACTGTTTTTT. Amino acids: CASSGTAATNEKLFF.